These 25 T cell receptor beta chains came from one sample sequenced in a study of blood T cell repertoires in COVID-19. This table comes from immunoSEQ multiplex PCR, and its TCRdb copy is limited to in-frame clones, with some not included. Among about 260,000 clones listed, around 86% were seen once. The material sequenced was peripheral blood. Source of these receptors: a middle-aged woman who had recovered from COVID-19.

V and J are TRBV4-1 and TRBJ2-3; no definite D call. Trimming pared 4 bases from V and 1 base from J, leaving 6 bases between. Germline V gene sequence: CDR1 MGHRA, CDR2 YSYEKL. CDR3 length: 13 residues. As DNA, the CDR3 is TGCGCCAGCAGCCTTCCCGGCACAGATACGCAGTATTTT. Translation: CASSLPGTDTQYF.

CDR3: CASSGQTVNTEAFF. CDR3 DNA: TGCGCCAGCAGCGGGCAGACAGTGAACACTGAAGCTTTCTTT. The chain has TRBV5-1 and TRBJ1-1; a weak D match, TRBD1 (5 bases). Germline V CDR1 and CDR2: SGHRS, YFSETQ. The CDR3 has 14 amino acids. V was shortened by 4 bases and J by 0 bases, with 10 bases between the two germline ends.

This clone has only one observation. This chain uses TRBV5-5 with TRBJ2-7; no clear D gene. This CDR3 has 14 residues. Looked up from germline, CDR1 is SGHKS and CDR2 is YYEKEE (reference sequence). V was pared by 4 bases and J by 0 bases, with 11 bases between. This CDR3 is CASSLRVASYEQYF. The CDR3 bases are TGTGCCAGCAGCCTCCGGGTCGCCTCCTACGAGCAGTACTTC.

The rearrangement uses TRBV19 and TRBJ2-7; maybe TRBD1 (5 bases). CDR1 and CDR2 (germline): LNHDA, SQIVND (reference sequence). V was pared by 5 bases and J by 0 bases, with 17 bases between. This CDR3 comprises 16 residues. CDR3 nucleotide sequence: TGTGCCAGTAGTCAAATCAGGGTTACGAGCTCCTACGAGCAGTACTTC. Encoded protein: CASSQIRVTSSYEQYF.

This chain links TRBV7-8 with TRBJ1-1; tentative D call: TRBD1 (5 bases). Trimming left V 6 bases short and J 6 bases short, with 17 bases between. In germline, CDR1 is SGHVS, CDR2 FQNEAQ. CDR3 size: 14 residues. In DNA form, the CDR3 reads TGTGCCAGCAGTCTCTTTGGGACTGGAGCTGAAGCTTTCTTT. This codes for CASSLFGTGAEAFF.

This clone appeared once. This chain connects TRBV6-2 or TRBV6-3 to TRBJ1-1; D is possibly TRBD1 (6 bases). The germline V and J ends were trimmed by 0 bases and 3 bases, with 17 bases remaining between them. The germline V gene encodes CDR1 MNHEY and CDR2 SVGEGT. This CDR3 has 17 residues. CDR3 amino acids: CASSYSVGQREDTEAFF. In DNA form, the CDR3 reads TGTGCCAGCAGTTACTCGGTAGGACAGCGGGAGGACACTGAAGCTTTCTTT.

The CDR3 region is CASSLTTNSNSPLHF. CDR3 in DNA: TGCGCCAGCAGCCTTACGACGAACAGTAATTCACCCCTCCACTTT. The chain links TRBV5-1 to TRBJ1-6; D is undetermined. V was shortened by 4 bases and J by 6 bases, with 14 bases between the two germline ends. The CDR3 covers 15 residues. Germline CDR1 is SGHRS and CDR2 is YFSETQ.

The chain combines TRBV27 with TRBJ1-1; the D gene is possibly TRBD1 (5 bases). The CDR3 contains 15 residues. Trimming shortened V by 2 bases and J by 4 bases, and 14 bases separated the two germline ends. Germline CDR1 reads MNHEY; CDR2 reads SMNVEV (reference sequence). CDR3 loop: CASSLAQGLGTEAFF. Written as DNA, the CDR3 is TGTGCCAGCAGTTTAGCCCAGGGATTGGGCACTGAAGCTTTCTTT.

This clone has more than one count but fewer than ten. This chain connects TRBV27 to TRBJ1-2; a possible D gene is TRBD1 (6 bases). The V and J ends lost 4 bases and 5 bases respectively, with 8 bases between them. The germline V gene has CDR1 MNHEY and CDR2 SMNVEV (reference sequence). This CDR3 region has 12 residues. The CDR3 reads CASSSQGYGYTF. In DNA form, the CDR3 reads TGTGCCAGCAGTTCACAGGGTTATGGCTACACCTTC.

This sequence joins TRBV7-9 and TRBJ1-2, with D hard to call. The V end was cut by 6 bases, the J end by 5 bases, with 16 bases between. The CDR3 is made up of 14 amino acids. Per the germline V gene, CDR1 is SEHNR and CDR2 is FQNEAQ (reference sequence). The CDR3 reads CASSTHSAPYGYTF. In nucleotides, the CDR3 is TGTGCCAGCAGTACTCATAGCGCGCCTTATGGCTACACCTTC.

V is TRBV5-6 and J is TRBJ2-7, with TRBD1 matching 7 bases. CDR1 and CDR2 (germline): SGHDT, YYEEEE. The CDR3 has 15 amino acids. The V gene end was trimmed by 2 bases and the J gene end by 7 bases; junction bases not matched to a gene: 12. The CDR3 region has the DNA TGTGCCAGCAGCTTTGGGTCCACAGGGGTCGGGGAGCAGTACTTC. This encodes CASSFGSTGVGEQYF.

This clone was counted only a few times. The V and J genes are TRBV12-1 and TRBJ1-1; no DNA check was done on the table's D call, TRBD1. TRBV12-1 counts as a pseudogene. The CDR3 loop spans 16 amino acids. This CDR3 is CASSPEPGHLNTEAFF. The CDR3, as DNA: TGTGCCAGCAGCCCTGAACCGGGACACCTGAACACTGAAGCTTTCTTT.

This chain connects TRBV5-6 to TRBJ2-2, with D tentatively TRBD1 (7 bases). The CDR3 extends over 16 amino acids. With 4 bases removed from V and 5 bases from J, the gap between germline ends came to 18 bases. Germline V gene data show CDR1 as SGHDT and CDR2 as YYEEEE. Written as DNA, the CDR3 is TGTGCCAGCAGCCGTCGACAGGGCGGGACGACCGGGGAGCTGTTTTTT. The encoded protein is CASSRRQGGTTGELFF.

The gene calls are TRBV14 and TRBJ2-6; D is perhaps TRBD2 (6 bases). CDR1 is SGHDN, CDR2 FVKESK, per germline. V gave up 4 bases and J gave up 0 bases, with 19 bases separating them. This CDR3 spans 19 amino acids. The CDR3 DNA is TGTGCCAGCAGCCGCTTTAAGGGGACCGGGAGCTCTGGGGCCAACGTCCTGACTTTC. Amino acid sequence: CASSRFKGTGSSGANVLTF. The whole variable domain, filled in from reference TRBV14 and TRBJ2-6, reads EAGVTQFPSHSVIEKGQTVTLRCDPISGHDNLYWYRRVMGKEIKFLLHFVKESKQDESGMPNNRFLAERTGGTYSTLKVQPAELEDSGVYFCASSRFKGTGSSGANVLTFGAGSRLTVL.

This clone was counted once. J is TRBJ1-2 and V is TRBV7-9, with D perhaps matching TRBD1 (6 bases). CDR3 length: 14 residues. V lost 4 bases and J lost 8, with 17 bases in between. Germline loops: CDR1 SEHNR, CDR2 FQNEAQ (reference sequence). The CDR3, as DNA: TGTGCCAGCAGCTCTACCCAGGGGTCCTCGGGCTACACCTTC. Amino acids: CASSSTQGSSGYTF.

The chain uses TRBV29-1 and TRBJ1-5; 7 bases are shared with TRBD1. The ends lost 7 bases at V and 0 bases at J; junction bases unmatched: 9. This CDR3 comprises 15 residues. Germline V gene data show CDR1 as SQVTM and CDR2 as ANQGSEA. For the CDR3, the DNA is TGCAGCGCCCGACAGGGAATCGATAGCAATCAGCCCCAGCATTTT. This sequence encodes CSARQGIDSNQPQHF.

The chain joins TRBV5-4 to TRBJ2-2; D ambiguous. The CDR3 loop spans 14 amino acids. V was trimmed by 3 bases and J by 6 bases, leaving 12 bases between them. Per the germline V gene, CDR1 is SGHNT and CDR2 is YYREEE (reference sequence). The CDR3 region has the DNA TGTGCCAGCAGCTACAGAGACCTTTCCGGGGAGCTGTTTTTT. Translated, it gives CASSYRDLSGELFF.

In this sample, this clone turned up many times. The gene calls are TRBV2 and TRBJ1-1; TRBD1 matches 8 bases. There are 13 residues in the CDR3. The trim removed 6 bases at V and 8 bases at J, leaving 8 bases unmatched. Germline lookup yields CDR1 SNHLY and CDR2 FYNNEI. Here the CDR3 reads CASSEGTGLEAFF. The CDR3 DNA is TGTGCCAGCAGCGAGGGGACAGGTCTCGAAGCTTTCTTT.

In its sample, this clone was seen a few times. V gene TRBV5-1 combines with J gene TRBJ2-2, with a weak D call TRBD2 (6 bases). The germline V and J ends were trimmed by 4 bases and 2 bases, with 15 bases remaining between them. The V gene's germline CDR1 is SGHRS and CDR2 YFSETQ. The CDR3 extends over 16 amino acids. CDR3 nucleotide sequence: TGCGCCAGCAGCCCGAACGGGGGAGCAAACACCGGGGAGCTGTTTTTT. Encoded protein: CASSPNGGANTGELFF.

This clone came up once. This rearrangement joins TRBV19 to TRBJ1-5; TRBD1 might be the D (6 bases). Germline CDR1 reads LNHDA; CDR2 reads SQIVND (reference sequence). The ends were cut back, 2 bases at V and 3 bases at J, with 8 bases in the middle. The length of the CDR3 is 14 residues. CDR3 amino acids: CASSIRDNNQPQHF. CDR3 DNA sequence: TGTGCCAGTAGTATACGGGACAACAATCAGCCCCAGCATTTT.

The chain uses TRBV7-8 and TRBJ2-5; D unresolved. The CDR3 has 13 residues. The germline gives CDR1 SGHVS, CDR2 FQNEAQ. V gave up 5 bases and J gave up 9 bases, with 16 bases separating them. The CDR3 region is CASSPRIREAQYF. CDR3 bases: TGTGCCAGCAGCCCCCGAATCCGAGAAGCCCAGTACTTC.

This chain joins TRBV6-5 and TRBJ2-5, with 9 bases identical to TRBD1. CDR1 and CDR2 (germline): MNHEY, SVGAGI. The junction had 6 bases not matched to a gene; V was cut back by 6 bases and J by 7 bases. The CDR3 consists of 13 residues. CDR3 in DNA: TGTGCCAGCAGCTATGGACAGGGGATGACCCAGTACTTC. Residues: CASSYGQGMTQYF.

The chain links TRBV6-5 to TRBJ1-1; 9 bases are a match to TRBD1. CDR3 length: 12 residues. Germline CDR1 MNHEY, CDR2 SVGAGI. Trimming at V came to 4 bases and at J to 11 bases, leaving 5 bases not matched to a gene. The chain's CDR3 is CASSLRGTGAFF. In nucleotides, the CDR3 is TGTGCCAGCAGTTTGCGCGGGACAGGGGCTTTCTTT.

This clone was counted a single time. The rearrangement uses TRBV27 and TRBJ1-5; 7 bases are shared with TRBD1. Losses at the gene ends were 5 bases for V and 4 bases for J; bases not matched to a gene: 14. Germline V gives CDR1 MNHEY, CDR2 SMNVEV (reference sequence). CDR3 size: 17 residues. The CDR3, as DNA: TGTGCCAGCAGTCCACTACCAGGGACAGCCATAAATCAGCCCCAGCATTTT. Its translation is CASSPLPGTAINQPQHF.

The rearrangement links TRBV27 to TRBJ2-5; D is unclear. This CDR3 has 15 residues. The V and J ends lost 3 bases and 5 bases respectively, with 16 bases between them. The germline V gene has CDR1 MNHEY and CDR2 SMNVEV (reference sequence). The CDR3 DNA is TGTGCCAGCAGTTTGAACGGCAGCCCCGGGGAGACCCAGTACTTC. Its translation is CASSLNGSPGETQYF.